This TCR beta chain was profiled in a study of blood T cell repertoires in COVID-19 (dated by TCRdb to 2020 to 2021). Notes on the research overall: Samples covering the acute and convalescent phases of COVID-19 were provided by collaborators in the United States, Italy and Spain. Samples came from the ongoing ImmuneRACE study (first 160 participants) plus 1,254 subjects from 6 global collaborators. Deeply sampled blood TCRbeta repertoires from subjects exposed to, actively infected with, or recovered from COVID-19 were included in the dataset. Nearly every sample came with metadata listing a de-identified subject ID, COVID-19 status, age in years and sex. A freely available public database, intended as a resource for researchers studying the immune response to SARS-CoV-2, is where the repertoires were released. Where available, HLA class I and class II types were taken from metadata supplied by the sample provider and were not determined by assay-based typing. The material from the prospective study consisted of cDNA or gDNA derived from T cells, B-cell-depleted T cells, or PBMCs.

At one collaborating source in Seattle, patients were enrolled during active infection and were followed longitudinally through the course of disease. Collaborating institutions collected whole blood in K2EDTA tubes following their own protocols. For TCRbeta analysis, collaborators shipped samples as frozen whole blood, isolated PBMCs, or DNA extracted from either of those sample types. Concerning this clone: This receptor's antigen is unknown. No much larger clone exists at a distance of one base, and base qualities are not known.

Trimming takes 4 bases from V and 4 bases from J, and the germline ends sit 14 bases apart. CDR1 and CDR2 are drawn from the germline V gene: MNHEY, SVGEGT. There are 15 amino acids in the CDR3, from cysteine to phenylalanine inclusive. The kept DNA is CDR3 alone, 45 bases in frame from the first base. The full study reports these points: The quantity of clinical and demographic metadata differed by source and by participant and was supplied without curation.

The immunoSEQ Assay, a bias-controlled multiplex PCR, was used to amplify TCRbeta CDR3 regions from genomic DNA. The authors' pipeline ran thus. The number of nucleated cells in each sample was estimated from the amplification of reference gene primers within the assay. To quantify the absolute abundance of each unique TCRbeta CDR3 rearrangement, sequence reads were collapsed and filtered. For each sample, productive Simpson clonality was calculated by taking the square root of Simpson's diversity index across productive rearrangements. TCRdb carries this immuneACCESS record with in-frame sequences only. Its versions omit some clonotypes, under half of them owing to an unresolved V gene in the studies checked, with the rest unexplained. V and J calls and clone size are given by that table; D and trimming were obtained from the DNA. The sample contains 150,000 to 180,000 clones, approximately 85% of them found a single time. Jointly, the top ten make up approximately 0.63% of the sample.

Material for sequencing was peripheral blood. The sequence joins TRBV6-2 or TRBV6-3 to TRBJ2-4, with a tentative D gene TRBD2 over 6 matching bases. This TCR derives from a man aged 55 to 70 with COVID-19, enrolled during active disease. CDR3 sequence: CASSSFGRGKNIQYF. The DNA is as follows: TGTGCCAGCAGTTCCTTCGGGCGGGGAAAAAACATTCAGTACTTC.